A selection of T cell receptor beta chains follows, all from one sample in a study of glioma-infiltrating T cells after dendritic cell vaccination. Here immunoSEQ multiplex PCR was the method, and the copy in TCRdb shows in-frame clones only, minus some. The sample includes roughly 100,000 clones, more than 75% of them seen just once. Here the sequenced sample was blood, taken before dendritic cell vaccination. Every receptor here comes from a human donor with glioblastoma. CDR3s include the opening cysteine and the closing phenylalanine or tryptophan. Fields, in order: CDR3 DNA, CDR3 protein, V gene, J gene, clone size, D gene. A D gene is named only where the DNA matches it firmly. Size values are once, few and many counts, or a class for expanded clones, and some rows have none.

CDR3 DNA: TGCGCCAGCAGCAGCTACAGGGGCGAGCAGTACTTC; CDR3 protein: CASSSYRGEQYF; V gene: TRBV5-1; J gene: TRBJ2-7; clone size: NA; D gene: TRBD1
CDR3 DNA: TGTGCCAGCTCACCTGGTGGGGGAGGTCTCGAGCAGTACTTC; CDR3 protein: CASSPGGGGLEQYF; V gene: TRBV18; J gene: TRBJ2-7; clone size: NA; D gene: NA
CDR3 DNA: TGTGCCAGCAGTGGGACAGGATACCAAGCTTTCTTT; CDR3 protein: CASSGTGYQAFF; V gene: TRBV6-1; J gene: TRBJ1-1; clone size: NA; D gene: TRBD1
CDR3 DNA: TGTGCCAGCAGTGAAGGGTCCTCCTTCCGGGGTGAAAAACTGTTTTTT; CDR3 protein: CASSEGSSFRGEKLFF; V gene: TRBV25-1; J gene: TRBJ1-4; clone size: NA; D gene: NA
CDR3 DNA: TGTGCCAGCAGCACGGGACAGGGTCTAGGCTACGAGCAGTACTTC; CDR3 protein: CASSTGQGLGYEQYF; V gene: TRBV5-4; J gene: TRBJ2-7; clone size: NA; D gene: TRBD1
CDR3 DNA: TGTGCCAGTACCAAGGGACAGGGGGACATTCAGTACTTC; CDR3 protein: CASTKGQGDIQYF; V gene: TRBV19; J gene: TRBJ2-4; clone size: NA; D gene: TRBD1
CDR3 DNA: TGTGCCAGCAGTGTCCCTAGCGGGGCTTCCGATGAGCAGTTCTTC; CDR3 protein: CASSVPSGASDEQFF; V gene: TRBV2; J gene: TRBJ2-1; clone size: few; D gene: TRBD2
CDR3 DNA: TGTGCCATCAGACCCCGGACAGGGGGCAAAGGAAACACCATATATTTT; CDR3 protein: CAIRPRTGGKGNTIYF; V gene: TRBV10-3; J gene: TRBJ1-3; clone size: few; D gene: TRBD1
CDR3 DNA: TGTGCCAGCAGGCCGGCGGGGACAGGGAATAACTATGGCTACACCTTC; CDR3 protein: CASRPAGTGNNYGYTF; V gene: TRBV6-4; J gene: TRBJ1-2; clone size: NA; D gene: TRBD1
CDR3 DNA: TGTGCCAGCAGCCGACAGGGGAGCCATGGCTACACCTTC; CDR3 protein: CASSRQGSHGYTF; V gene: TRBV7-2; J gene: TRBJ1-2; clone size: NA; D gene: TRBD1
CDR3 DNA: TGTGCCAGCAGTTCACTCGGGATTACCTACGAGCAGTACTTC; CDR3 protein: CASSSLGITYEQYF; V gene: TRBV6-5; J gene: TRBJ2-7; clone size: NA; D gene: NA
CDR3 DNA: TGTGCCAGTAGTATTCGCGGGGGGGCAAATACGCAGTATTTT; CDR3 protein: CASSIRGGANTQYF; V gene: TRBV19; J gene: TRBJ2-3; clone size: NA; D gene: TRBD2
CDR3 DNA: TGCGCCAGCAGCCAGCAACAGGGGGAAGGCTACACCTTC; CDR3 protein: CASSQQQGEGYTF; V gene: TRBV4-3; J gene: TRBJ1-2; clone size: few; D gene: TRBD1
CDR3 DNA: TGTGCCACCAGCAGAGTAATTCAAGAGACCCAGTACTTC; CDR3 protein: CATSRVIQETQYF; V gene: TRBV15; J gene: TRBJ2-5; clone size: NA; D gene: NA
CDR3 DNA: TGTGCCAGCAGCTTAATGTCCAGGCACCTTTATAGCAATCAGCCCCAGCATTTT; CDR3 protein: CASSLMSRHLYSNQPQHF; V gene: TRBV11-2; J gene: TRBJ1-5; clone size: NA; D gene: NA
CDR3 DNA: TGCGCCAGCAGCCAAGCACAGGGATGGAACACTGAAGCTTTCTTT; CDR3 protein: CASSQAQGWNTEAFF; V gene: TRBV4-1; J gene: TRBJ1-1; clone size: NA; D gene: NA
CDR3 DNA: TGTGCCAGCTCACCGACGACAGGAAAGAACTATGGCTACACCTTC; CDR3 protein: CASSPTTGKNYGYTF; V gene: TRBV18; J gene: TRBJ1-2; clone size: once; D gene: NA
CDR3 DNA: TGTGCCAGCAGCCAAGACGCGGGCTTCTACGAGCAGTACTTC; CDR3 protein: CASSQDAGFYEQYF; V gene: TRBV4-2; J gene: TRBJ2-7; clone size: NA; D gene: NA
CDR3 DNA: TGCAGCTACGGGGACGGGGGTGGCTACACCTTC; CDR3 protein: CSYGDGGGYTF; V gene: TRBV29-1; J gene: TRBJ1-2; clone size: NA; D gene: NA
CDR3 DNA: TGCGCCAGCTCCGGGTTGCGGGGCTACAACTCTGGAAACACCATATATTTT; CDR3 protein: CASSGLRGYNSGNTIYF; V gene: TRBV5-1; J gene: TRBJ1-3; clone size: few; D gene: NA
CDR3 DNA: TGCGCCAGCAGCTTGTCTAGCGGGGAAAACAATGAGCAGTTCTTC; CDR3 protein: CASSLSSGENNEQFF; V gene: TRBV5-1; J gene: TRBJ2-1; clone size: once; D gene: TRBD2
CDR3 DNA: TGCGCCAGCGGCTTGGGGACACCGGCCAAAAACATTCAGTACTTC; CDR3 protein: CASGLGTPAKNIQYF; V gene: TRBV5-1; J gene: TRBJ2-4; clone size: NA; D gene: NA
CDR3 DNA: TGTGCCAGCAGTCCTGGGACTAGCTTTCAGTTCTTC; CDR3 protein: CASSPGTSFQFF; V gene: TRBV6-6; J gene: TRBJ2-1; clone size: few; D gene: TRBD2
CDR3 DNA: TGTGCCAGCACAGGTGATGGCTACGCCTTC; CDR3 protein: CASTGDGYAF; V gene: TRBV7-9; J gene: TRBJ1-2; clone size: NA; D gene: NA
CDR3 DNA: TGCGCCAGCAGCTTGGAACAGAGCTCCTATAATTCACCCCTCCACTTT; CDR3 protein: CASSLEQSSYNSPLHF; V gene: TRBV5-1; J gene: TRBJ1-6; clone size: NA; D gene: NA
CDR3 DNA: TGTGCCAGCAGCTCTCGACAGGGGAACACTGAAGCTTTCTTT; CDR3 protein: CASSSRQGNTEAFF; V gene: TRBV5-4; J gene: TRBJ1-1; clone size: few; D gene: TRBD1
CDR3 DNA: TGTGCCAGCAGCTTATACGGGACCCAGTACTTC; CDR3 protein: CASSLYGTQYF; V gene: TRBV7-2; J gene: TRBJ2-5; clone size: NA; D gene: NA
CDR3 DNA: TGTGCCACCGGGACAGGGAGCTCCTACGAGCAGTACTTC; CDR3 protein: CATGTGSSYEQYF; V gene: TRBV2; J gene: TRBJ2-7; clone size: NA; D gene: TRBD1
CDR3 DNA: TGTGCCAGCAGCTTTGACAGGCCACACTCTGGAAACACCATATATTTT; CDR3 protein: CASSFDRPHSGNTIYF; V gene: TRBV5-6; J gene: TRBJ1-3; clone size: few; D gene: NA
CDR3 DNA: TGTGCCAGCAGCCCGACAGATTCCTACGAGCAGTACTTC; CDR3 protein: CASSPTDSYEQYF; V gene: TRBV5-6; J gene: TRBJ2-7; clone size: NA; D gene: NA
CDR3 DNA: TGCAGCGTTGGGTTTGGACAGGGAAGAGGAGGCTACACCTTC; CDR3 protein: CSVGFGQGRGGYTF; V gene: TRBV29-1; J gene: TRBJ1-2; clone size: once; D gene: TRBD1
CDR3 DNA: TGTGCCAGCAGCGTAGTGGCAGGGGGCGAAAAACTGTTTTTT; CDR3 protein: CASSVVAGGEKLFF; V gene: TRBV9; J gene: TRBJ1-4; clone size: NA; D gene: TRBD1
CDR3 DNA: TGTGCCAGCAGTGGCGGGGGGACCGCCCGGACCCAGTACTTC; CDR3 protein: CASSGGGTARTQYF; V gene: TRBV6-1; J gene: TRBJ2-5; clone size: NA; D gene: TRBD2
CDR3 DNA: TGTGCCAGCAGCCGCGCCAACCCTAGCACAGATACGCAGTATTTT; CDR3 protein: CASSRANPSTDTQYF; V gene: TRBV6-6; J gene: TRBJ2-3; clone size: NA; D gene: NA
CDR3 DNA: TGTGCCAGTAGTCTTAGCGGGGGGGCGTATACGCAGTATTTT; CDR3 protein: CASSLSGGAYTQYF; V gene: TRBV19; J gene: TRBJ2-3; clone size: NA; D gene: TRBD2
CDR3 DNA: TGCGCCAGCAGCGGAGTGGGGGGGAGCTACGAGCAGTACTTC; CDR3 protein: CASSGVGGSYEQYF; V gene: TRBV5-1; J gene: TRBJ2-7; clone size: NA; D gene: TRBD2
CDR3 DNA: TGTGCCACAGGGGGGCAAGCGGGAGGCGATACGCAGTATTTT; CDR3 protein: CATGGQAGGDTQYF; V gene: TRBV10-3; J gene: TRBJ2-3; clone size: NA; D gene: TRBD2
CDR3 DNA: TGTGCCAGCAGCTTGCTAGCGGCCCAAGAGACCCAGTACTTC; CDR3 protein: CASSLLAAQETQYF; V gene: TRBV7-2; J gene: TRBJ2-5; clone size: NA; D gene: TRBD2
CDR3 DNA: TGCGCCAGCAGCTTATCCGTCAGAAACTATGGCTACACCTTC; CDR3 protein: CASSLSVRNYGYTF; V gene: TRBV5-1; J gene: TRBJ1-2; clone size: NA; D gene: NA
CDR3 DNA: TGTGCCAGCAGCCGGAACGGACAGGATTACAATGAGCAGTTCTTC; CDR3 protein: CASSRNGQDYNEQFF; V gene: TRBV5-4; J gene: TRBJ2-1; clone size: NA; D gene: TRBD1
CDR3 DNA: TGTGCCAGCAGCGTACTAGCGGGAGCGTCCGGGGAGCTGTTTTTT; CDR3 protein: CASSVLAGASGELFF; V gene: TRBV9; J gene: TRBJ2-2; clone size: NA; D gene: TRBD2
CDR3 DNA: TGTGCCAGCCGGGACAGGGGGGAACAGACCCAGTACTTC; CDR3 protein: CASRDRGEQTQYF; V gene: TRBV21-1; J gene: TRBJ2-5; clone size: NA; D gene: NA
CDR3 DNA: TGCAGCGTCGCCGGGACAGACACAGAGACCCAGTACTTC; CDR3 protein: CSVAGTDTETQYF; V gene: TRBV29-1; J gene: TRBJ2-5; clone size: once; D gene: TRBD1
CDR3 DNA: TGTGCCTGGTCGGACAGGGGACAGCAGCCCCAGCATTTT; CDR3 protein: CAWSDRGQQPQHF; V gene: TRBV30; J gene: TRBJ1-5; clone size: NA; D gene: TRBD1
CDR3 DNA: TGCGCCAGCAGTTCGACAATAGGAAACACCATATATTTT; CDR3 protein: CASSSTIGNTIYF; V gene: TRBV10-1; J gene: TRBJ1-3; clone size: NA; D gene: NA
CDR3 DNA: TGTGCCAGCAGGCTCGGGCGGGCGGACACTGAAGCTTTCTTT; CDR3 protein: CASRLGRADTEAFF; V gene: TRBV28; J gene: TRBJ1-1; clone size: NA; D gene: NA
CDR3 DNA: TGCGCCAGCAGCCCTCCGACTAGCGGGTATATAGATACGCAGTATTTT; CDR3 protein: CASSPPTSGYIDTQYF; V gene: TRBV5-1; J gene: TRBJ2-3; clone size: once; D gene: TRBD2
CDR3 DNA: TGTGCCAGCAGCGCCCCAGGGGGAGCTGAAGCTTTCTTT; CDR3 protein: CASSAPGGAEAFF; V gene: TRBV6-5; J gene: TRBJ1-1; clone size: few; D gene: TRBD1
CDR3 DNA: TGTGCCAGCTCACCATTGGGGACAGGGCAAGGAAACACCATATATTTT; CDR3 protein: CASSPLGTGQGNTIYF; V gene: TRBV18; J gene: TRBJ1-3; clone size: NA; D gene: TRBD1
CDR3 DNA: TGTGCCAGCAGCTCCCGTTCTGGGGCCAACGTCCTGACTTTC; CDR3 protein: CASSSRSGANVLTF; V gene: TRBV6-4; J gene: TRBJ2-6; clone size: NA; D gene: NA
CDR3 DNA: TGTGCCAGCAGCGTAGATGGTGAGCGGGGCACAGATACGCAGTATTTT; CDR3 protein: CASSVDGERGTDTQYF; V gene: TRBV9; J gene: TRBJ2-3; clone size: NA; D gene: NA
CDR3 DNA: TGCGCCAGCAGCTCGTCCGGGACACCGAATGAAAAACTGTTTTTT; CDR3 protein: CASSSSGTPNEKLFF; V gene: TRBV5-1; J gene: TRBJ1-4; clone size: NA; D gene: NA